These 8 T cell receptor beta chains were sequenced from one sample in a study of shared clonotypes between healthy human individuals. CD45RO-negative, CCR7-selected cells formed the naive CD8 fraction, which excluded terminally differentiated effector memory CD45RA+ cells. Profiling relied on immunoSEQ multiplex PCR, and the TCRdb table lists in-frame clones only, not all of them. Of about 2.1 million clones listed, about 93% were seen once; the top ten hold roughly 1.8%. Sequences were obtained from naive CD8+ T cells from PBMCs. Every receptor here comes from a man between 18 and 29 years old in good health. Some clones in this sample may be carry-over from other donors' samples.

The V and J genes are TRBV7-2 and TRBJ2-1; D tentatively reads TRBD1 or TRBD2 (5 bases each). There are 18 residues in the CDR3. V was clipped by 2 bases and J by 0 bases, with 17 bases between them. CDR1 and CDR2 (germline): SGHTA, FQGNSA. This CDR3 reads CASSLNARGASSYNEQFF. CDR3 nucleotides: TGTGCCAGCAGCTTAAATGCGAGGGGCGCCAGCTCCTACAATGAGCAGTTCTTC.

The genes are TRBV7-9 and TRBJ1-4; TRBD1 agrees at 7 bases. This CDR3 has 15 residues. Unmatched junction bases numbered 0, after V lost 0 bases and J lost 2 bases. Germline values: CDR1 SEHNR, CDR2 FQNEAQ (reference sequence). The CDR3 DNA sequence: TGTGCCAGCAGCTTAGCACAGGGGACTAATGAAAAACTGTTTTTT. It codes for CASSLAQGTNEKLFF.

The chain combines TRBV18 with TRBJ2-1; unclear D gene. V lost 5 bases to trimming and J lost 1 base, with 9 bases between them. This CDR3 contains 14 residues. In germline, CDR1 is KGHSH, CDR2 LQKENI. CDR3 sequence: CASSNPVSYNEQFF. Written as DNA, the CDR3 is TGTGCCAGCTCAAACCCTGTTTCCTACAATGAGCAGTTCTTC.

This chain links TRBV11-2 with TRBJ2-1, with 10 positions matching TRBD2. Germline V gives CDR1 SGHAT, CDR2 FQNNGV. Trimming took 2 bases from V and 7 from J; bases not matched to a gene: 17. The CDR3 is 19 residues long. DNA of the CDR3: TGTGCCAGCAGCTTAAGATGGCTAGCGGGAGCGGGAAATAGTAATGAGCAGTTCTTC. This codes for CASSLRWLAGAGNSNEQFF. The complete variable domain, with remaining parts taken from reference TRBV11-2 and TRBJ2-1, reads EAGVAQSPRYKIIEKRQSVAFWCNPISGHATLYWYQQILGQGPKLLIQFQNNGVVDDSQLPKDRFSAERLKGVDSTLKIQPAKLEDSAVYLCASSLRWLAGAGNSNEQFFGPGTRLTVL.

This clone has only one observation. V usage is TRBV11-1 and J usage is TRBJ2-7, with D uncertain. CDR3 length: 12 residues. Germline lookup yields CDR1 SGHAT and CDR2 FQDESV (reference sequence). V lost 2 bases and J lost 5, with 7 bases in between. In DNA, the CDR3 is TGTGCCAGCAGCTTATCCTTCCACGAGCAGTACTTC. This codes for CASSLSFHEQYF. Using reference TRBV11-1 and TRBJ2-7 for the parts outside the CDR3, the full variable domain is EAEVAQSPRYKITEKSQAVAFWCDPISGHATLYWYRQILGQGPELLVQFQDESVVDDSQLPKDRFSAERLKGVDSTLKIQPAELGDSAMYLCASSLSFHEQYFGPGTRLTVT.

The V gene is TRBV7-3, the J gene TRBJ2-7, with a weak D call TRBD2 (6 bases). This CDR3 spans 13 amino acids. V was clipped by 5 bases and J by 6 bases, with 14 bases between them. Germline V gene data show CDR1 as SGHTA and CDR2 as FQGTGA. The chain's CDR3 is CASSPGVGSEQYF. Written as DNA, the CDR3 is TGTGCCAGCAGCCCGGGAGTGGGCTCCGAGCAGTACTTC.

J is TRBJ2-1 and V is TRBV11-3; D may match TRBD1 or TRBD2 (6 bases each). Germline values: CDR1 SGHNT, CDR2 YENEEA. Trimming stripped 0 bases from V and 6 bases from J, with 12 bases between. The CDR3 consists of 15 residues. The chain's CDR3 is CASSLDRGPSNEQFF. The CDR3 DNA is TGTGCCAGCAGCTTAGATCGGGGGCCTAGCAATGAGCAGTTCTTC.

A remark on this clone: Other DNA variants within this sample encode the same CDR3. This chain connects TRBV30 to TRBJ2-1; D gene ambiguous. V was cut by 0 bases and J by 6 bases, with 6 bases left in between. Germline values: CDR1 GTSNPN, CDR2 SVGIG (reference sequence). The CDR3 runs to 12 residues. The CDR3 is CAWSVLGNEQFF. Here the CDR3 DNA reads TGTGCCTGGAGTGTATTAGGCAATGAGCAGTTCTTC.